Below, 28 T cell receptor beta chains from the same sample are listed, as sequenced in a study of blood T cell repertoires in COVID-19. Some clones are missing from TCRdb's copy, which holds only in-frame ones; the method was immunoSEQ multiplex PCR. Seen here are 150,000 to 200,000 clones, 80% to 90% observed once, and the top ten hold roughly 9.8%. Sequences were obtained from peripheral blood. The source of these receptors is a human donor with active or convalescent COVID-19. The donor label of this sample is uncertain.

The DNA of the CDR3 is TGTGCCAGCAGCAGGGGGAGCTACACTGAAGCTTTCTTT. Translated: CASSRGSYTEAFF. The chain links TRBV28 to TRBJ1-1, with TRBD1 matching 7 bases. The junction had 4 bases not matched to a gene; V was cut back by 6 bases and J by 3 bases. CDR1 and CDR2 (germline): MDHEN, SYDVKM. CDR3 length: 13 amino acids.

CDR3 coding DNA: TGTGCCAGCAGCTTAGACGGGGGGAGGTACGAGCAGTACTTC. Encoded protein: CASSLDGGRYEQYF. This chain uses TRBV7-2 with TRBJ2-7, with 7 bases fitting TRBD2. Germline-derived CDR1 and CDR2 are SGHTA and FQGNSA. CDR3 size: 14 residues. Germline trimming cut 1 base from V and 4 bases from J; bases unmatched to any gene: 4.

This clone came up once. The chain recombines TRBV29-1 with TRBJ2-2; 8 nucleotides agree with TRBD1. The CDR3 is 13 residues long. Germline CDR1 SQVTM, CDR2 ANQGSEA. The ends lost 6 bases at V and 5 bases at J; junction bases unmatched: 5. CDR3 bases: TGCAGCGTCGACAGGGGCGGTACCGGGGAGCTGTTTTTT. Protein sequence: CSVDRGGTGELFF.

V and J are TRBV5-4 and TRBJ2-5, with D perhaps matching TRBD2 (6 bases). V lost 1 base and J 2 bases, leaving 12 bases between the germline ends. The CDR3 totals 15 residues. Germline V gene sequence: CDR1 SGHNT, CDR2 YYREEE (reference sequence). The CDR3 protein is CASSLFLGGQETQYF. DNA of the CDR3: TGTGCCAGCAGCTTGTTCTTGGGGGGACAAGAGACCCAGTACTTC.

The rearrangement joins TRBV6-6 to TRBJ2-3, with 11 bases fitting TRBD2. Germline lookup yields CDR1 MNHNY and CDR2 SVGAGI (reference sequence). CDR3 size: 15 residues. Losses at the gene ends were 6 bases for V and 5 bases for J; bases not matched to a gene: 7. The CDR3 loop is CASSDLAGGKDTQYF. The CDR3 DNA reads TGTGCCAGCAGCGACCTAGCGGGAGGTAAAGATACGCAGTATTTT.

J is TRBJ2-3 and V is TRBV7-9; TRBD2 is a possible D gene (6 bases). Trimming pared 2 bases from V and 2 bases from J, leaving 8 bases between. The germline gives CDR1 SEHNR, CDR2 FQNEAQ (reference sequence). The CDR3 totals 14 residues. CDR3 DNA sequence: TGTGCCAGCAGCTTATCTAGCGCCACAGATACGCAGTATTTT. Protein product: CASSLSSATDTQYF.

This clone has only one observation. CDR3 in DNA: TGTGCCAGCGTCCCGGGTCCGTGGGCCCAGTACTTC. Protein product: CASVPGPWAQYF. The genes are TRBV2 and TRBJ2-5; D not certain. The CDR3 loop spans 12 amino acids. V was cut by 8 bases and J by 9 bases, with 16 bases left in between. Germline V lookup: CDR1 SNHLY, CDR2 FYNNEI.

This clone has a single count. The chain joins TRBV9 to TRBJ2-7, with TRBD1 as a possible D gene (5 bases). Germline values: CDR1 SGDLS, CDR2 YYNGEE. The CDR3 loop spans 14 amino acids. V lost 2 bases to trimming and J lost 6 bases, with 15 bases between them. The CDR3 coding sequence is TGTGCCAGCAGCGTTCAGGGCTCCTTCGGCGAGCAGTACTTC. Translation gives CASSVQGSFGEQYF.

The chain couples TRBV7-9 to TRBJ1-4; D is undetermined. Trimming shortened V by 1 base and J by 10 bases, and 13 bases separated the two germline ends. CDR1 and CDR2 from the germline V gene are SEHNR and FQNEAQ (reference sequence). The length of the CDR3 is 14 residues. In nucleotides, the CDR3 is TGTGCCAGCAGCTTAGTGAGGACTCTACCAAAACTGTTTTTT. Protein: CASSLVRTLPKLFF. Filled out from reference TRBV7-9 and TRBJ1-4, the complete variable domain reads DTGVSQNPRHKITKRGQNVTFRCDPISEHNRLYWYRQTLGQGPEFLTYFQNEAQLEKSRLLSDRFSAERPKGSFSTLEIQRTEQGDSAMYLCASSLVRTLPKLFFGSGTQLSVL.

Only a few counts were recorded for this clone. The V and J genes are TRBV3-1 (or the pseudogene TRBV3-2) and TRBJ2-3; possibly TRBD1 for D (5 bases). The germline gives CDR1 LGHDT, CDR2 YNNKEL (reference sequence). Deletions cut 4 bases from V and 2 bases from J, with 16 bases between. There are 16 residues in the CDR3. The CDR3 loop reads CASSLSGLPLTDTQYF. CDR3 DNA: TGTGCCAGCAGCCTTTCAGGGTTACCCCTCACAGATACGCAGTATTTT.

The rearrangement links TRBV27 to TRBJ2-7; TRBD2 matches at 12 bases. With 2 bases clipped from V and 2 bases from J, the junction kept 7 bases outside the gene matches. The germline CDR1 and CDR2 sequences are MNHEY and SMNVEV (reference sequence). The CDR3 has 17 amino acids. CDR3 DNA: TGTGCCAGCAGTTTAAGGGGTCTAGCGGGAGGGCCCTACGAGCAGTACTTC. This gives the protein CASSLRGLAGGPYEQYF.

The V call is TRBV2, the J call TRBJ2-3; D is ambiguous. Deletions cut 7 bases from V and 10 bases from J, with 12 bases between. Germline V gene sequence: CDR1 SNHLY, CDR2 FYNNEI. The CDR3 extends over 11 amino acids. CDR3 bases: TGTGCCAGCACTCAGGTTATACCGCAGTATTTT. This gives the protein CASTQVIPQYF.

J is TRBJ2-1 and V is TRBV12-5; the match to TRBD2 covers 10 bases. The CDR3 extends over 17 amino acids. Germline V gives CDR1 LGHNT, CDR2 FRNRAP. J lost 7 bases, V lost 2 bases, and 11 bases had no gene match. CDR3 protein: CASGLRSSGGAFNEQFF. CDR3 coding DNA: TGTGCTAGTGGTTTGAGATCCAGCGGGGGGGCTTTTAATGAGCAGTTCTTC. The whole variable domain, remainder taken from reference TRBV12-5 and TRBJ2-1, is DARVTQTPRHKVTEMGQEVTMRCQPILGHNTVFWYRQTMMQGLELLAYFRNRAPLDDSGMPKDRFSAEMPDATLATLKIQPSEPRDSAVYFCASGLRSSGGAFNEQFFGPGTRLTVL.

The chain carries TRBV30 and TRBJ1-2; the match to TRBD1 covers 8 bases. Looked up from germline, CDR1 is GTSNPN and CDR2 is SVGIG (reference sequence). Trimming at V came to 3 bases and at J to 6 bases, leaving 3 bases not matched to a gene. CDR3 length equals 12 residues. The CDR3 DNA reads TGTGCCTGGAGCCCGACAGGGGATGGCTACACCTTC. Translation: CAWSPTGDGYTF.

This sequence joins TRBV2 and TRBJ1-4; D gene unclear. V lost 9 bases and J 7 bases, leaving 15 bases between the germline ends. CDR1 is SNHLY and CDR2 is FYNNEI in the germline V gene. There are 13 residues in the CDR3. CDR3 coding DNA: TGTGCCAGTCGGACGGGATGGATTGAAAAACTGTTTTTT. Translation: CASRTGWIEKLFF.

V is TRBV19 and J is TRBJ2-7, with 13 bases that match TRBD2. The J segment lost 5 bases and the V segment lost 5 bases, leaving 6 bases of the junction unmatched. This CDR3 contains 15 residues. Germline-derived CDR1 and CDR2 are LNHDA and SQIVND (reference sequence). CDR3 sequence: CASSGRLAGGNEQYF. DNA of the CDR3: TGTGCCAGTAGTGGACGACTAGCGGGGGGAAACGAGCAGTACTTC.

V usage is TRBV4-3 and J usage is TRBJ2-3; possibly TRBD1 for D (6 bases). The V gene lost 1 base and the J gene lost 2 bases, with 13 bases spanning the gap. This CDR3 has 16 residues. The germline V gene has CDR1 LGHNA and CDR2 YSLEER. CDR3 bases: TGCGCCAGCAGCCAAGCCGAGGGGGTCAACACAGATACGCAGTATTTT. Its translation: CASSQAEGVNTDTQYF.

The rearrangement uses TRBV11-3 and TRBJ1-6; 9 bases fit TRBD1. Germline V gene data show CDR1 as SGHNT and CDR2 as YENEEA. With 6 bases clipped from V and 11 bases from J, the junction kept 5 bases outside the gene matches. This CDR3 spans 13 amino acids. CDR3 sequence (DNA): TGTGCCAGCAGAACAGGGGGCCAGACACCCCTCCACTTT. Residues: CASRTGGQTPLHF. Looking up the rest from reference TRBV11-3 and TRBJ1-6 gives the full variable domain: EAGVVQSPRYKIIEKKQPVAFWCNPISGHNTLYWYLQNLGQGPELLIRYENEEAVDDSQLPKDRFSAERLKGVDSTLKIQPAELGDSAVYLCASRTGGQTPLHFGNGTRLTVT.

The chain uses TRBV10-3 and TRBJ1-6; D is perhaps TRBD1 (5 bases). The V end lost 0 bases, the J end lost 5 bases, and 8 bases lay between the germline ends. The CDR3 consists of 15 residues. Germline V lookup: CDR1 ENHRY, CDR2 SYGVKD. CDR3 coding DNA: TGTGCCATCAGTGAGTCCGGGGGGGATAATTCACCCCTCCACTTT. It specifies CAISESGGDNSPLHF.

The rearrangement links TRBV4-2 to TRBJ2-7, with D possibly being TRBD1 (6 bases). Germline V gene data show CDR1 as LGHNA and CDR2 as YNFKEQ. This CDR3 spans 14 amino acids. V lost 3 bases and J lost 3, with 12 bases in between. CDR3 sequence: CASSQSGVGYEQYF. The CDR3, as DNA: TGTGCCAGCAGCCAGTCAGGGGTGGGCTACGAGCAGTACTTC.

The J gene is TRBJ2-5, the V gene TRBV24-1; D is perhaps TRBD1 (6 bases). CDR1 and CDR2 (germline): KGHDR, SFDVKD. With 4 bases removed from V and 1 base from J, the gap between germline ends came to 15 bases. This CDR3 has 16 amino acids. The CDR3 nucleotides are TGTGCCACCAGTGAAGCCCGGACAGCGTTCCAAGAGACCCAGTACTTC. This encodes CATSEARTAFQETQYF.

This clone was seen only a few times. The chain employs TRBV28 and TRBJ2-2; D not certain. The CDR3 has 13 residues. Trimming pared 3 bases from V and 1 base from J, leaving 3 bases between. Germline V gives CDR1 MDHEN, CDR2 SYDVKM. The CDR3 bases are TGTGCCAGCAGTTTTAGGAACACCGGGGAGCTGTTTTTT. Protein sequence: CASSFRNTGELFF.

The chain is built from TRBV5-3 and TRBJ1-2; D not certain. TRBV5-3 is noted as an ORF with a role that remains uncertain. The CDR3 is 12 residues long. V gave up 4 bases and J gave up 7 bases, with 11 bases separating them. The CDR3 protein is CARSRGDFGYTF. CDR3 bases: TGTGCCAGAAGCCGCGGGGATTTTGGCTACACCTTC.

This chain connects TRBV5-4 to TRBJ2-5, with 9 bases identical to TRBD2. The CDR3 sequence is 17 residues long. CDR1 and CDR2 from the germline V gene are SGHNT and YYREEE (reference sequence). Unmatched junction bases numbered 13, after V lost 3 bases and J lost 4 bases. The CDR3 nucleotides are TGTGCCAGCAGCTCTGGAACAGGACTAGCGTCCGCAGAGACCCAGTACTTC. Translated: CASSSGTGLASAETQYF.

V is TRBV27 and J is TRBJ2-3; D perhaps matches TRBD1 (6 bases). The CDR3 runs 15 residues. CDR1 and CDR2 (germline): MNHEY, SMNVEV (reference sequence). V lost 6 bases and J 1 base, leaving 14 bases between the germline ends. CDR3 in amino acids: CASRADRIRTDTQYF. The CDR3 nucleotides read TGTGCCAGCAGGGCCGACAGGATTCGCACAGATACGCAGTATTTT.

The chain has TRBV9 and TRBJ1-6; unclear D gene. The length of the CDR3 is 17 residues. CDR1 SGDLS and CDR2 YYNGEE come from the germline V gene. V lost 0 bases and J 7 bases, leaving 17 bases between the germline ends. The CDR3 loop reads CASSVAREGSTNSPLHF. CDR3 bases: TGTGCCAGCAGCGTAGCTCGGGAGGGTTCGACGAATTCACCCCTCCACTTT.

The chain carries TRBV5-1 and TRBJ2-3, with D possibly matching TRBD2 (6 bases). Trimming removed 5 bases from V and 1 base from J, with 11 bases in between. CDR3 length: 14 amino acids. CDR1 is SGHRS and CDR2 is YFSETQ in the germline V gene. CDR3 bases: TGCGCCAGCAGAGGGCGGGATCGCACAGATACGCAGTATTTT. As protein: CASRGRDRTDTQYF. Filled out from reference TRBV5-1 and TRBJ2-3, the complete variable domain reads KAGVTQTPRYLIKTRGQQVTLSCSPISGHRSVSWYQQTPGQGLQFLFEYFSETQRNKGNFPGRFSGRQFSNSRSEMNVSTLELGDSALYLCASRGRDRTDTQYFGPGTRLTVL.

The rearrangement joins TRBV2 to TRBJ2-5; weak D call: TRBD1 (6 bases). The CDR3 is 14 amino acids. V lost 6 bases and J 2 bases, leaving 13 bases between the germline ends. Germline V gene lookup returns CDR1 SNHLY and CDR2 FYNNEI. CDR3 bases: TGTGCCAGCAGGCTCCGGGACATTCAAGAGACCCAGTACTTC. As protein: CASRLRDIQETQYF. Full variable domain (rest looked up from reference TRBV2 and TRBJ2-5): EPEVTQTPSHQVTQMGQEVILRCVPISNHLYFYWYRQILGQKVEFLVSFYNNEISEKSEIFDDQFSVERPDGSNFTLKIRSTKLEDSAMYFCASRLRDIQETQYFGPGTRLLVL.